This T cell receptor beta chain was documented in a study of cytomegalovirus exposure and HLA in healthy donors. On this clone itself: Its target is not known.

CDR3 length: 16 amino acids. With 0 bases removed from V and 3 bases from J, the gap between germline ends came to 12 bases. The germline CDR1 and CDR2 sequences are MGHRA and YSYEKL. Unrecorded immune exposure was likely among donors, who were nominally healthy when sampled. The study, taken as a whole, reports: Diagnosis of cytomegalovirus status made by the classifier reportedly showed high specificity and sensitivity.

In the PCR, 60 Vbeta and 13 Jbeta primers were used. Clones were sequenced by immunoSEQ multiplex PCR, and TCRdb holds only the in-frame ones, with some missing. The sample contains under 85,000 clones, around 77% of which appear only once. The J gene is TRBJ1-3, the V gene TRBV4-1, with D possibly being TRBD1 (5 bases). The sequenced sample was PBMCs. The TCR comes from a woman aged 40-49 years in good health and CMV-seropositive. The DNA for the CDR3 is TGCGCCAGCAGCCAAGACGAAAGGGGTGTTGGAAACACCATATATTTT. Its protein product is CASSQDERGVGNTIYF.